This TCR beta chain was observed in a study of T cell repertoires in cytomegalovirus infection. About the study: Signatures in public TCR beta sequences pointed to both CMV infection and matching HLA type. Overall study findings and caveats: HLA-C-restricted CMV-specific TCR beta clonotypes were dominant in the ex vivo response.

Each CDR3 protein is one row after TCRdb ran MiXCR on the reads. The table lists about 180,000 distinct CDR3 sequences, approximately 15% of them singletons. CDR1 and CDR2 (germline): SEHNR, FQNEAQ (reference sequence). The V gene lost 4 bases and the J gene lost 7 bases, with 16 bases spanning the gap. The CDR3 sequence is 14 residues long. This clonotype was seen repeatedly, ten times or more. Its antigen is unidentified. Sequenced: PBMCs. The V gene is TRBV7-9, the J gene TRBJ1-2; D not resolved. The source of this sequence is a human donor in good health (CMV status not recorded). Some clones in this sample may be carry-over from other donors' samples. The CDR3 loop reads CASSSSGWTGGYTF. For the CDR3, the DNA is TGTGCCAGCAGCTCCTCGGGTTGGACTGGTGGCTACACCTTC.